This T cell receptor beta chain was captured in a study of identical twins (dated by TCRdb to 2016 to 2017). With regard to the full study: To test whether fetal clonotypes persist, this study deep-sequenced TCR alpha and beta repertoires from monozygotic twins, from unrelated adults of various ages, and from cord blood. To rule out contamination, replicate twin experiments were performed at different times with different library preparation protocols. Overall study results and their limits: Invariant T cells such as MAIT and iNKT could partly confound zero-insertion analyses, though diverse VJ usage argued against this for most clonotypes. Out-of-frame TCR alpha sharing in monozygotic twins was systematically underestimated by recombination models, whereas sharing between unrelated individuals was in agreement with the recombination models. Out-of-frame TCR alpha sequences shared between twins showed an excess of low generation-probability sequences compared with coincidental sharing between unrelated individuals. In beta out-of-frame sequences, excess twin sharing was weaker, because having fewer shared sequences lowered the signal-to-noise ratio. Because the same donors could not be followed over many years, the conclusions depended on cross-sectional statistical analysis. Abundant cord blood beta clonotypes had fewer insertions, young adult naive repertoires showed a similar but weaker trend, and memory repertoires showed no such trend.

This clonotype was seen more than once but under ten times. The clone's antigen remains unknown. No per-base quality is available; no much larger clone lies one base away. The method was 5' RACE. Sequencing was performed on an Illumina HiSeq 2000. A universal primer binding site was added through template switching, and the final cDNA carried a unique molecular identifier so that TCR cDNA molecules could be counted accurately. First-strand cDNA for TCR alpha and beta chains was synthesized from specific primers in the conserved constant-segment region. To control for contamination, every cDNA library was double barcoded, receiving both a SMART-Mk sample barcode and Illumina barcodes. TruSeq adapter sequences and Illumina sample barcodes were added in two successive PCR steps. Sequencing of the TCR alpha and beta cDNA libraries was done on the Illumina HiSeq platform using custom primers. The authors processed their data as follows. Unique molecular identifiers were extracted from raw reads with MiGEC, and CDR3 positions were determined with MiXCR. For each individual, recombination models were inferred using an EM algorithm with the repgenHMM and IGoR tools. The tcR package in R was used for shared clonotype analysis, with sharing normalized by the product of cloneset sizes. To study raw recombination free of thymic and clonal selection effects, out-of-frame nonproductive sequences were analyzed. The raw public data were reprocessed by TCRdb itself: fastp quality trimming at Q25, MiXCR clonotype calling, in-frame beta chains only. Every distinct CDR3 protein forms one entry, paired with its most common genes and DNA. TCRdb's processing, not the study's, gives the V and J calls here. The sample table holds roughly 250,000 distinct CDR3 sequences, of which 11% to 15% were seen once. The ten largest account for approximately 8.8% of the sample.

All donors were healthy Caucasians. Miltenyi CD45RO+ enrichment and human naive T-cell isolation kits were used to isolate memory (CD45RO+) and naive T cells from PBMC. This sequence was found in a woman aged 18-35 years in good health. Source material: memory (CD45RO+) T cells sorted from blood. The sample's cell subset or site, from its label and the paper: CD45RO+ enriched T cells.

The nucleotide sequence is TGCGCCAGCAGCTTGTATGGGGACAATGAGCAGTTCTTC. This encodes CASSLYGDNEQFF. The V and J genes are TRBV5-1 and TRBJ2-1; the D gene assignment is ambiguous. At the junction V is shortened by 1 base and J by 5 bases, with 7 bases in between. The germline V gene sets CDR1 to SGHRS and CDR2 to YFSETQ. Measured from the cysteine to the phenylalanine, the CDR3 is 13 residues long. Just the 39-base CDR3 DNA is kept, in frame starting at base 1.